This is a list of T cell receptor beta chains from one sample in a study of shared clonotypes between healthy human individuals. Sequencing used immunoSEQ multiplex PCR; TCRdb keeps in-frame clones, though not all of them. The sample records over a million clones, 75% being singletons. Sequencing was performed on memory CD4+ T cells sorted from blood. All receptors derive from a young man in good health. Both conserved end residues are part of each CDR3. The D gene is left open where the match is weak. Clone sizes are given selectively: once, few, many, or a class where the clone is expanded.

V,J,D,size,DNA,CDR3
TRBV6-1,TRBJ2-7,TRBD1,.,TGTGCCGGTGTCCGGGACAGGGGCTCCTACGAGCAGTACTTC,CAGVRDRGSYEQYF
TRBV21-1,TRBJ2-7,.,.,TGTGCCAGCAGCAAAGCAGGAGTAAGAGGGACCTACGAGCAGTACTTC,CASSKAGVRGTYEQYF
TRBV28,TRBJ1-2,TRBD1,.,TGTGCCAGCAGCGAATCAAAGGGACAGGGGAGGTATGGCTACACCTTC,CASSESKGQGRYGYTF
TRBV6-1,TRBJ2-3,TRBD1,.,TGTGCCAGCAGCGATAGACAGGGGACAGATACGCAGTATTTT,CASSDRQGTDTQYF
TRBV5-1,TRBJ2-2,TRBD1,.,TGCGCCAGTTCCCAACAGGGGTCCGGGGAGCTGTTTTTT,CASSQQGSGELFF
TRBV6-6,TRBJ2-3,TRBD1,.,TGTGCCACCCAAGACAGGGGGCGCACAGATACGCAGTATTTT,CATQDRGRTDTQYF
TRBV29-1,TRBJ2-3,.,.,TGCAGCGTAACCGTGGGGGCAGATACGCAGTATTTT,CSVTVGADTQYF
TRBV10-3,TRBJ1-2,.,.,TGTGCCATCAGTGAGAACAGCAACTATGGCTACACCTTC,CAISENSNYGYTF
TRBV7-2,TRBJ2-1,TRBD2,.,TGTGCCAGCAGTCAAGGCGGCAGCGGGAGATACAATGAGCAGTTCTTC,CASSQGGSGRYNEQFF
TRBV30,TRBJ2-3,.,once,TGTGCCTGGACCCGGTCCAAACATGGGGGGACAGATACGCAGTATTTT,CAWTRSKHGGTDTQYF
TRBV27,TRBJ2-5,.,.,TGTGCCAGCAGTGCCTGGGGAAGGGAGACCCAGTACTTC,CASSAWGRETQYF
TRBV7-9,TRBJ2-7,.,.,TGCGCCAGCAGCCAAGATCGGGCAGGAACCTACGAGCAGTACTTC,CASSQDRAGTYEQYF
TRBV6-1,TRBJ2-7,TRBD2,once,TGTGCCAGCAGTGATCTACTAGCGGGGGCCTACGAGCAGTACTTC,CASSDLLAGAYEQYF
TRBV30,TRBJ2-2,.,.,TGTGCCTCAGACCCAGCGAACACCGGGGAGCTGTTTTTT,CASDPANTGELFF
TRBV5-1,TRBJ1-2,.,.,TGCGCCAGCAGCTTATCAGTGACGGGAGGCTACACCTTC,CASSLSVTGGYTF
TRBV2,TRBJ1-6,.,.,TGTGCCAGCAGTGACCCTAATTCACCCCTCCACTTT,CASSDPNSPLHF
TRBV2,TRBJ1-4,TRBD1,once,TGTGCCAGCAGCAGGGACAGCCGAAATGAAAAACTGTTTTTT,CASSRDSRNEKLFF